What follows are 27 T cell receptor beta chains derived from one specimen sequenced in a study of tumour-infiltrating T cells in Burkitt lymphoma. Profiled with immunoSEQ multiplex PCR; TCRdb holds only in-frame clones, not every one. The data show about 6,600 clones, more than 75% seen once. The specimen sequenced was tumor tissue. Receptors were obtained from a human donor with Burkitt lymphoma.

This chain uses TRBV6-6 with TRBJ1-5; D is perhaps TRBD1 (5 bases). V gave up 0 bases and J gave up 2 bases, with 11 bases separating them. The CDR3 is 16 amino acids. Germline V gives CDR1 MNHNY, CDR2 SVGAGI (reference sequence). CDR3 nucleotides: TGTGCCAGCAGTTACTCTGGCGGAGGGGGCAATCAGCCCCAGCATTTT. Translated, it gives CASSYSGGGGNQPQHF.

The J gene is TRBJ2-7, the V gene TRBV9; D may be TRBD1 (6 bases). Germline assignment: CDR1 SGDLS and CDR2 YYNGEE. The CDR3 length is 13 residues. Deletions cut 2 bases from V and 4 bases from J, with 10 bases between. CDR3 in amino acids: CASSVGTPYEQYF. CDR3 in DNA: TGTGCCAGCAGCGTCGGGACACCTTACGAGCAGTACTTC.

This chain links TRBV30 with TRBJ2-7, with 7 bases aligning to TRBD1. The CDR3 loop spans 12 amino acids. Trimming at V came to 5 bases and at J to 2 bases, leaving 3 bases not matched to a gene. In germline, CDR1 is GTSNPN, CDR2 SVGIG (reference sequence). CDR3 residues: CAWGDSTYEQYF. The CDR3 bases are TGTGCCTGGGGGGACAGCACCTACGAGCAGTACTTC.

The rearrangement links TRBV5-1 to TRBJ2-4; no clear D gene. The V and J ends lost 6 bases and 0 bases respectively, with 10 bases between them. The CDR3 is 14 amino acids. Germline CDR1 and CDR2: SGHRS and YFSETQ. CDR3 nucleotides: TGCGCCAGCAAAAATCCGGTAGCCAAAAACATTCAGTACTTC. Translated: CASKNPVAKNIQYF.

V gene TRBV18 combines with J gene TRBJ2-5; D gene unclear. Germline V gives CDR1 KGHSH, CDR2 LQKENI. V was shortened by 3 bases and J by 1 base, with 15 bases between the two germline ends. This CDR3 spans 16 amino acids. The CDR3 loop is CASSPPRDRSQETQYF. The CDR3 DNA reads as TGTGCCAGCTCACCCCCCCGAGACCGAAGCCAAGAGACCCAGTACTTC.

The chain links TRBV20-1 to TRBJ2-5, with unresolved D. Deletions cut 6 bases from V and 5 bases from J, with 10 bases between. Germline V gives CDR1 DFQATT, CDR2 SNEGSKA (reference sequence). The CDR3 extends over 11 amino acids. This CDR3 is CSAGEMETQYF. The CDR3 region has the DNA TGCAGTGCCGGCGAGATGGAGACCCAGTACTTC.

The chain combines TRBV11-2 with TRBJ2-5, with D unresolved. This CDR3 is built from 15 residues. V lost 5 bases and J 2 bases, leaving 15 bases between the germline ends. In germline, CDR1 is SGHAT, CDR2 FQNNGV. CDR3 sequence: CASSLQFQEQETQYF. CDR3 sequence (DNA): TGTGCCAGCAGCCTCCAGTTTCAGGAACAAGAGACCCAGTACTTC.

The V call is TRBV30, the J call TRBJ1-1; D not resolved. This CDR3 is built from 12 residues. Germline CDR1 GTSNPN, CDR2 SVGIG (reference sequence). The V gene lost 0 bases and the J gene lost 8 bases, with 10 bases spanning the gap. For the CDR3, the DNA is TGTGCCTGGAGTGTTTATAAAGCCGAAGCTTTCTTT. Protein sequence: CAWSVYKAEAFF.

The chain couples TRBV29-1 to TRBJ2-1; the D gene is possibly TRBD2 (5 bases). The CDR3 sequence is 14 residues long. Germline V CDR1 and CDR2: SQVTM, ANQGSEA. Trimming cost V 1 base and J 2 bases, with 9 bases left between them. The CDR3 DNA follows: TGCAGCGTTGAAGGGGCTAGCACCTACAATGAGCAGTTCTTC. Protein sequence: CSVEGASTYNEQFF.

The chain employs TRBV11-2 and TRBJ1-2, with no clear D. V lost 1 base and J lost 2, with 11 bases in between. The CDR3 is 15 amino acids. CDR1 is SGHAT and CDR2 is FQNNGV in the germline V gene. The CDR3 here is CASSLVVDPNYGYTF. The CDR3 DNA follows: TGTGCCAGCAGCTTAGTAGTCGACCCAAACTATGGCTACACCTTC.

The DNA of the CDR3 is TGCGCCAGCAGCTACCGGACAGGGGAGGTGGATGGCTACACCTTC. Protein sequence: CASSYRTGEVDGYTF. V gene TRBV4-1 combines with J gene TRBJ1-2, with 9 positions matching TRBD1. From germline, CDR1 is MGHRA and CDR2 YSYEKL. There are 15 residues in the CDR3. V lost 5 bases, J lost 6 bases, and 10 bases stayed unmatched.

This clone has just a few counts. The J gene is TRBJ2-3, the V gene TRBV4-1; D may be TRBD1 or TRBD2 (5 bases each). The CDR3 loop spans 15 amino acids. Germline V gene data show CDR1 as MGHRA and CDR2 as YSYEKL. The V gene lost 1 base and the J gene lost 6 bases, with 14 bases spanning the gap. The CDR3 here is CASSQGDLPPDTQYF. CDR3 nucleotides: TGCGCCAGCAGCCAAGGGGACCTACCGCCCGATACGCAGTATTTT.

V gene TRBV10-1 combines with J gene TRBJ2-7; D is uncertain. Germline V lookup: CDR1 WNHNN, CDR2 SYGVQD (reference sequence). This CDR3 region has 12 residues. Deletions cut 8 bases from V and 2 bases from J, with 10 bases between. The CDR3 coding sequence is TGCGCCAGCCCTGGGTTACCCTACGAGCAGTACTTC. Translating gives CASPGLPYEQYF.

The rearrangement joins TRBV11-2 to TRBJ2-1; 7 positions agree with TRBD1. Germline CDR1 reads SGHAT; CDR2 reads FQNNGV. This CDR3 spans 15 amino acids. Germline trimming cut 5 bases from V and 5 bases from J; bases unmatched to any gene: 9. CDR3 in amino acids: CASSRQTGRHNEQFF. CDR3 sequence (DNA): TGTGCCAGCAGCCGACAGACAGGGCGCCACAATGAGCAGTTCTTC.

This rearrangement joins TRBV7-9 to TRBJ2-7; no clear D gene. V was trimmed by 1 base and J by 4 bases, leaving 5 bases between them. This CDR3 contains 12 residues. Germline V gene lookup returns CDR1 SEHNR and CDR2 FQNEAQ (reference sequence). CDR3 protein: CASSLVGYEQYF. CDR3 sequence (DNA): TGTGCCAGCAGCTTAGTCGGATACGAGCAGTACTTC.

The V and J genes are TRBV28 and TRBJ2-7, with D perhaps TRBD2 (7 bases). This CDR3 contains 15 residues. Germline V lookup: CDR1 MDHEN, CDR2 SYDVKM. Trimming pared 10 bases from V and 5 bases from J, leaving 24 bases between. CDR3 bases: TGTGCCATCTCTCCGGAGGGGGGGGTTCGGCACGAGCAGTACTTC. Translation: CAISPEGGVRHEQYF.

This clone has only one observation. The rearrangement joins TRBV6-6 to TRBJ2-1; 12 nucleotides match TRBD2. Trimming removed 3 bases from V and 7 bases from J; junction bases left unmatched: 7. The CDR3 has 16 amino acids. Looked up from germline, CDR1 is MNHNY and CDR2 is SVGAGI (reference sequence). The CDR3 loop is CASSYSSGGAINEQFF. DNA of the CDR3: TGTGCCAGCAGTTATTCTAGCGGGGGGGCAATAAATGAGCAGTTCTTC.

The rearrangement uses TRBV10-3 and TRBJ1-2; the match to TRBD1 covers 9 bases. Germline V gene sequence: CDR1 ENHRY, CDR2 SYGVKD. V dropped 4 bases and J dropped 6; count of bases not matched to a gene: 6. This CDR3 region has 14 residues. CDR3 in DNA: TGTGCCATCAGTGGCGACAGGGGGGTCGATGGCTACACCTTC. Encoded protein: CAISGDRGVDGYTF.

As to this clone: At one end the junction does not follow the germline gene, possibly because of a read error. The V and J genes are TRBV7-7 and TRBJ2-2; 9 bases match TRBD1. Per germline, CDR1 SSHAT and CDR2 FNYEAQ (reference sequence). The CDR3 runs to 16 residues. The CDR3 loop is CASSLALDRGSGELFF. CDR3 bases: TGTGCTAGCAGCTTAGCTTTGGACAGGGGTTCCGGGGAGCTGTTTTTT.

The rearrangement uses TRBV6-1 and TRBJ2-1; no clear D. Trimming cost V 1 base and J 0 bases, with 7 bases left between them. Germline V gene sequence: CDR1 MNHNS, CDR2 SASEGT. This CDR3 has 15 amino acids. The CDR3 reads CASSEDLSSYNEQFF. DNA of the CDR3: TGTGCCAGCAGTGAAGACCTTAGCTCCTACAATGAGCAGTTCTTC.

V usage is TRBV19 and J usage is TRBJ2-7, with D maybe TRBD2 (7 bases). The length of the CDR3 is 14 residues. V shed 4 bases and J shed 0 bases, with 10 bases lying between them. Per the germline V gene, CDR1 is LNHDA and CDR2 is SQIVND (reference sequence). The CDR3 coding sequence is TGTGCCAGTAGTAGCGGGGGCCCCTCCTACGAGCAGTACTTC. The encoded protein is CASSSGGPSYEQYF. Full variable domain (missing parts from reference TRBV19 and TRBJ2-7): DGGITQSPKYLFRKEGQNVTLSCEQNLNHDAMYWYRQDPGQGLRLIYYSQIVNDFQKGDIAEGYSVSREKKESFPLTVTSAQKNPTAFYLCASSSGGPSYEQYFGPGTRLTVT.

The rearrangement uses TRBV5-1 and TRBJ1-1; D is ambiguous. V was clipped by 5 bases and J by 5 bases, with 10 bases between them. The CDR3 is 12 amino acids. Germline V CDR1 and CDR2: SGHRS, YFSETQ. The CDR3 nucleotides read TGCGCCAGCAGTGAAGGGCCGACTGAAGCTTTCTTT. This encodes CASSEGPTEAFF.

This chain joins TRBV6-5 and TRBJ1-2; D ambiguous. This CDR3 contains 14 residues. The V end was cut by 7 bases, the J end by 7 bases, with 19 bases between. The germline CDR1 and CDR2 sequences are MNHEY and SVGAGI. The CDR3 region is CASTSEVLLGGYTF. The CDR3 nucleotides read TGTGCCAGCACTTCGGAAGTCCTTTTGGGTGGCTACACCTTC.

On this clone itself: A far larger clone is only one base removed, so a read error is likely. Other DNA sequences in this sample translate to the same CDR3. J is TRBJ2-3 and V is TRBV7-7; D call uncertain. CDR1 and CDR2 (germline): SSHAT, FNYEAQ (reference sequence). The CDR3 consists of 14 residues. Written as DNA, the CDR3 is TGTGCTAGCAGCTTTTCATTGAACACAGATACGCAATATTTT. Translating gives CASSFSLNTDTQYF. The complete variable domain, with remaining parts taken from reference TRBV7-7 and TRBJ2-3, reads GAGVSQSPRYKVTKRGQDVTLRCDPISSHATLYWYQQALGQGPEFLTYFNYEAQPDKSGLPSDRFSAERPEGSISTLTIQRTEQRDSAMYRCASSFSLNTDTQYFGPGTRLTVL.

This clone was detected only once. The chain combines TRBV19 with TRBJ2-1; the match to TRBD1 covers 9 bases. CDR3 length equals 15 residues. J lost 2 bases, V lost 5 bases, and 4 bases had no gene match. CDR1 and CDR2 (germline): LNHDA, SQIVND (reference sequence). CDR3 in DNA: TGTGCCAGTAGTCGGGACAGGGAACCCTACAATGAGCAGTTCTTC. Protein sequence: CASSRDREPYNEQFF.

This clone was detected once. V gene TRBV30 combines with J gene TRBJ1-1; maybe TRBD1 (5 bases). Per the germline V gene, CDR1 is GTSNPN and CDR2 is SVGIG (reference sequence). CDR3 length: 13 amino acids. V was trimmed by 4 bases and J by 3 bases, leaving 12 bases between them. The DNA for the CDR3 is TGTGCCTGGAATGAAGGGGAGTACACTGAAGCTTTCTTT. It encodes CAWNEGEYTEAFF. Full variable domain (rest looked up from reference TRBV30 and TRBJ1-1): SQTIHQWPATLVQPVGSPLSLECTVEGTSNPNLYWYRQAAGRGLQLLFYSVGIGQISSEVPQNLSASRPQDRQFILSSKKLLLSDSGFYLCAWNEGEYTEAFFGQGTRLTVV.

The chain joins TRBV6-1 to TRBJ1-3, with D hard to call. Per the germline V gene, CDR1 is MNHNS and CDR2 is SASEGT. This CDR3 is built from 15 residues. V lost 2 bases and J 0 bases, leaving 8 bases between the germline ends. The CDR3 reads CASSERRISGNTIYF. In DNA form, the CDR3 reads TGTGCCAGCAGTGAACGGCGGATCTCTGGAAACACCATATATTTT.